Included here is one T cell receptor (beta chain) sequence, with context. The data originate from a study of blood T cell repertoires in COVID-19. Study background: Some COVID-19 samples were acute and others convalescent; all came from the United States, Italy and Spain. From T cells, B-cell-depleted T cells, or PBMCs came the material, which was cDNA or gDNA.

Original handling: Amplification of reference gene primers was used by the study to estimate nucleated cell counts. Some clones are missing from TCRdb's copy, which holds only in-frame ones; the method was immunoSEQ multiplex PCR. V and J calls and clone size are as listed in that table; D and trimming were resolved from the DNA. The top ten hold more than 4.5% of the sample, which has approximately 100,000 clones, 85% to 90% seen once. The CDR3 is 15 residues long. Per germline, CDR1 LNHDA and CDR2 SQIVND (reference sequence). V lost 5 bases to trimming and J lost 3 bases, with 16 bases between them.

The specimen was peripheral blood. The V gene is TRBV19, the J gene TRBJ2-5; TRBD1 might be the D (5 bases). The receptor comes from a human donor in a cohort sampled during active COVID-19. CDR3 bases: TGTGCCAGTAGTCTGGCGGCAGGGCAAAAAGAGACCCAGTACTTC. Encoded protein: CASSLAAGQKETQYF.